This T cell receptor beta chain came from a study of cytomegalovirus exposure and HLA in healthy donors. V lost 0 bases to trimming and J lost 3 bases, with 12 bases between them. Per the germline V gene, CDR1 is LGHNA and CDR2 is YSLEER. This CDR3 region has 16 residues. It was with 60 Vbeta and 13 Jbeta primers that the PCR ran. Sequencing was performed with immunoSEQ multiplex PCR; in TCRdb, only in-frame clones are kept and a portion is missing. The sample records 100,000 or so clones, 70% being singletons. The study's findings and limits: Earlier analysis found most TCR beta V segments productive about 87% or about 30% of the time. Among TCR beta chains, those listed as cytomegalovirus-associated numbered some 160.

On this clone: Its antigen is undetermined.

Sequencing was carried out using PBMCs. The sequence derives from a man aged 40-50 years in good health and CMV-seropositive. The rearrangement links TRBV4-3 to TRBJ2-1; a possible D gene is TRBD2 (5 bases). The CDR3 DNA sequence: TGCGCCAGCAGCCAAGATCCTTCTAGCCTCTACAATGAGCAGTTCTTC. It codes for CASSQDPSSLYNEQFF.